This T cell receptor (beta chain) was profiled in a study of blood T cell repertoires in COVID-19. Across the whole study: Spain, Italy and the United States supplied samples that represented acute and convalescent COVID-19. PBMCs, B-cell-depleted T cells, or T cells were the source of the cDNA or gDNA that made up the material.

Libraries were prepared by immunoSEQ multiplex PCR; TCRdb keeps only in-frame clonotypes and omits some of them. The sample has about 61,000 clones, about 90% seen once; the top ten hold 20% to 25%. Germline CDR1 MNHEY, CDR2 SVGAGI. CDR3 size: 12 residues. Details on this clone: At one end the junction does not follow the germline gene, possibly because of a read error.

This receptor was obtained from a woman aged 50 to 65 with active or convalescent COVID-19. Sequencing input: peripheral blood. V usage is TRBV6-5 and J usage is TRBJ1-2; 7 nucleotides line up with TRBD1. The CDR3 here is CACRQGNYGYTF. CDR3 bases: TGTGCCTGCAGACAGGGAAACTATGGCTACACCTTC.